One and the same sample provided the 12 T cell receptor beta chains below, sequenced in a study of T cell responses to AZD1222 COVID-19 vaccine. Here immunoSEQ multiplex PCR was the method, and the copy in TCRdb shows in-frame clones only, minus some. Of 100,000 to 150,000 clones in the sample, about 85% were seen once. The sequencing used peripheral blood, collected on day 0 of AZD1222 vaccination. The receptors derive from an adult in good health.

This sequence joins TRBV5-5 and TRBJ2-5; 9 bases match TRBD2. Unmatched junction bases numbered 9, after V lost 4 bases and J lost 5 bases. The V gene's germline CDR1 is SGHKS and CDR2 YYEKEE (reference sequence). The length of the CDR3 is 15 residues. The CDR3 DNA is TGTGCCAGCAGCGTCGCGGGGGGGCCTGGGGAGACCCAGTACTTC. Protein: CASSVAGGPGETQYF.

The chain uses TRBV7-9 and TRBJ1-5; tentative D call: TRBD1 (5 bases). Trimming took off 0 bases at V and 9 bases at J, with 15 bases between the two ends. The CDR3 extends over 15 amino acids. Germline V gene data show CDR1 as SEHNR and CDR2 as FQNEAQ (reference sequence). This CDR3 is CASSLAPPMGGPQHF. DNA for the CDR3: TGTGCCAGCAGCTTAGCGCCTCCGATGGGGGGGCCCCAGCATTTT.

The V and J genes are TRBV7-8 and TRBJ1-6; D is undetermined. CDR1 and CDR2 (germline): SGHVS, FQNEAQ. V lost 8 bases, J lost 10 bases, and 18 bases lay in between. The CDR3 contains 14 residues. The CDR3 bases are TGTGCCAGCCTACCTGGGGTGGGGAGATCACCCCTCCACTTT. This encodes CASLPGVGRSPLHF.

This sequence joins TRBV28 and TRBJ2-7; TRBD1 aligns across 8 bases. Unmatched junction bases numbered 5, after V lost 1 base and J lost 0 bases. The CDR3 extends over 16 amino acids. Germline CDR1 reads MDHEN; CDR2 reads SYDVKM. The CDR3 DNA reads TGTGCCAGCAGTTTATCAGGGACAGGCCTCTCCTACGAGCAGTACTTC. Translating it yields CASSLSGTGLSYEQYF.

The chain is built from TRBV5-1 and TRBJ2-1, with 8 bases lining up with TRBD2. The CDR3 totals 16 residues. CDR1 and CDR2 from the germline V gene are SGHRS and YFSETQ. Unmatched junction bases numbered 12, after V lost 1 base and J lost 9 bases. CDR3 in amino acids: CASSLPATGGAGEQFF. In DNA, the CDR3 is TGCGCCAGCAGCTTGCCCGCGACGGGAGGGGCTGGTGAGCAGTTCTTC.

The chain has TRBV29-1 and TRBJ2-5; D possibly matches TRBD1 or TRBD2 (6 bases each). Germline V gives CDR1 SQVTM, CDR2 ANQGSEA. V gave up 4 bases and J gave up 8 bases, with 14 bases separating them. The CDR3 extends over 12 amino acids. The chain's CDR3 is CSVVTGAGTQYF. CDR3 nucleotides: TGCAGCGTTGTCACGGGGGCAGGAACCCAGTACTTC.

The chain joins TRBV10-2 to TRBJ2-7; 10 positions agree with TRBD1. Germline V gene sequence: CDR1 WSHSY, CDR2 SAAADI. The CDR3 spans 18 residues. Trimming at V came to 2 bases and at J to 3 bases, leaving 13 bases not matched to a gene. CDR3 sequence reads: CASSEGGAGTGEIYEQYF. In nucleotides, the CDR3 is TGCGCCAGCAGTGAGGGAGGAGCCGGGACAGGGGAAATCTACGAGCAGTACTTC.

V usage is TRBV12-3 or TRBV12-4 and J usage is TRBJ1-6; D is uncertain. Trimming removed 3 bases at V and 6 bases at J, with 3 bases between. The CDR3 spans 12 residues. The CDR3 nucleotides are TGTGCCAGCAGTTTTAGTAATTCACCCCTCCACTTT. The encoded protein is CASSFSNSPLHF.

The J gene is TRBJ2-1, the V gene TRBV27, with D unclear. V shed 5 bases and J shed 1 base, with 18 bases lying between them. CDR1 and CDR2 (germline): MNHEY, SMNVEV (reference sequence). The CDR3 loop spans 17 amino acids. Here the CDR3 DNA reads TGTGCCAGCAGTCCCGATACCGTAGGGTTTTCCTACAATGAGCAGTTCTTC. It encodes CASSPDTVGFSYNEQFF.

The chain joins TRBV7-2 to TRBJ2-5; D is ambiguous. In germline, CDR1 is SGHTA, CDR2 FQGNSA. This CDR3 region has 15 residues. Trimming left V 1 base short and J 5 bases short, with 14 bases between. CDR3 coding DNA: TGTGCCAGCAGCTTAGTCTCAGTCCTAGGGGAGACCCAGTACTTC. This sequence encodes CASSLVSVLGETQYF. Full variable domain (missing parts from reference TRBV7-2 and TRBJ2-5): GAGVSQSPSNKVTEKGKDVELRCDPISGHTALYWYRQSLGQGLEFLIYFQGNSAPDKSGLPSDRFSAERTGGSVSTLTIQRTQQEDSAVYLCASSLVSVLGETQYFGPGTRLLVL.

This rearrangement joins TRBV27 to TRBJ1-5; tentatively, D is TRBD1 (6 bases). Per germline, CDR1 MNHEY and CDR2 SMNVEV (reference sequence). V was pared by 6 bases and J by 5 bases, with 17 bases between. This CDR3 has 15 amino acids. DNA of the CDR3: TGTGCCAGCAGGCAAAGCGCAGGGGAACATCAGCCCCAGCATTTT. It translates to CASRQSAGEHQPQHF.

As DNA, the CDR3 is TGCAGCGTTCGCGGACAAAGCACAGATACGCAGTATTTT. Its protein is CSVRGQSTDTQYF. The chain carries TRBV29-1 and TRBJ2-3; a possible D gene is TRBD1 (5 bases). The V end lost 5 bases, the J end lost 0 bases, and 9 bases lay between the germline ends. Germline CDR1 and CDR2: SQVTM and ANQGSEA. This CDR3 comprises 13 residues.